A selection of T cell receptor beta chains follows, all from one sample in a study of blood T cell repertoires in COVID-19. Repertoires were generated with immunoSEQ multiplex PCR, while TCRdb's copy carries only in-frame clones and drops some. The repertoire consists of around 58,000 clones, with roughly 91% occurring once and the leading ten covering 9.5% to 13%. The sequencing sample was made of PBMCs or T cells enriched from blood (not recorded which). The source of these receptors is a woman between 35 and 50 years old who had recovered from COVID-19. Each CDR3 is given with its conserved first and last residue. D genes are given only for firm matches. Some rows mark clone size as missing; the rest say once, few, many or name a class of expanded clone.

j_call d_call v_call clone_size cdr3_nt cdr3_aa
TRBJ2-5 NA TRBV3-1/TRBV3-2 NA TGTGCCAGCAGCCAAGTCAAAATGGGGACTTCAACCCAGTACTTC CASSQVKMGTSTQYF
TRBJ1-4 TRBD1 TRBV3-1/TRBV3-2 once TGTGCCAGCAGCCTACAAGCCGGGACAGGTTTAGAAAAACTGTTTTTT CASSLQAGTGLEKLFF
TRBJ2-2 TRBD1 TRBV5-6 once TGTGCCAGCAGCTTTGGAGTGGGACAGGGGACCGGGGAGCTGTTTTTT CASSFGVGQGTGELFF
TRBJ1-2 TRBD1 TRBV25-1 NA TGTGCCAGCAGTGACAGGGGGCCGGTGGAATATGGCTACACCTTC CASSDRGPVEYGYTF
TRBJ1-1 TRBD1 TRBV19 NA TGTGCCAGTAGTATGGGGACCGGGACAGAGAACACTGAAGCTTTCTTT CASSMGTGTENTEAFF
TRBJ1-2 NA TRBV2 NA TGTGCCAGCAGTGAAGCTCGGGGGTCAATGGCTGGCTACACCTTC CASSEARGSMAGYTF
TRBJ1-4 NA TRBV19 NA TGTGCCAGTAGCTGGAACAGGGAAACGCATGAAAAACTGTTTTTT CASSWNRETHEKLFF
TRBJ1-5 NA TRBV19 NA TGTGCCAGTAGTATCGATAGGGGGAGCAATCAGCCCCAGCATTTT CASSIDRGSNQPQHF
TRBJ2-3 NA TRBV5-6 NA TGTGCCAGCAGCGAAGGAGGGGTTACGCAGTATTTT CASSEGGVTQYF
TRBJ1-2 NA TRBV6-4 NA TGTGCCAGCAGTGAAGGGGTAATGGATAACTATGGCTACACCTTC CASSEGVMDNYGYTF
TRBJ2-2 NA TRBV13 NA TGTGCCAGCAGCTTAGGTAAACAACTAGACCCAACGGGGGCCGGGGAGCTGTTTTTT CASSLGKQLDPTGAGELFF
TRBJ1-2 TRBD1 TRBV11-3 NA TGTGCCAGCAACCAGGGACAGGGAAACTATGGCTACACCTTC CASNQGQGNYGYTF
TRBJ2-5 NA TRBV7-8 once TGTGCCAGCAGCCGGAGGACAGCTCAAGAGACCCAGTACTTC CASSRRTAQETQYF
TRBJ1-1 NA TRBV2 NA TGTGCCAGCAGACAGAGCATGAACACTGAAGCTTTCTTT CASRQSMNTEAFF
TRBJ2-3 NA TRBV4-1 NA TGCGCCAGCAGCCAAGATCCGACAGCCAGCACAGATACGCAGTATTTT CASSQDPTASTDTQYF
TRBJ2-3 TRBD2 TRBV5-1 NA TGCGCCAGCGTCGCGGGGGGAACTTTTGCAGATACGCAGTATTTT CASVAGGTFADTQYF
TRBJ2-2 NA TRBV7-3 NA TGTGCCAGCAGCTTAGGACTCGGGAACACCGGGGAGCTGTTTTTT CASSLGLGNTGELFF
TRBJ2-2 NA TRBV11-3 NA TGTGCCAGCAGCTTAGACGGGGTGGACACCGGGGAGCTGTTTTTT CASSLDGVDTGELFF
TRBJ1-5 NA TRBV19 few TGTGCCAGTAGTACCCCAGGTTATAGCAATCAGCCCCAGCATTTT CASSTPGYSNQPQHF
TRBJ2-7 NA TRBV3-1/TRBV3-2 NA TGTGCCAGCAGCCAACAGGGGCCCTCCTACGAGCAGTACTTC CASSQQGPSYEQYF
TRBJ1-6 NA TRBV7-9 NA TGTGCCAGCAGCCCGATTACCGAGAATTCACCCCTCCACTTT CASSPITENSPLHF
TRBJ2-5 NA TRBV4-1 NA TGCGCCAGCAGCTCCGGACACGCTACACAAGAGACCCAGTACTTC CASSSGHATQETQYF
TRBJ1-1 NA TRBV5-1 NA TGCGCCAGCAGCCCGCGACCGACAGGGAACACTGAAGCTTTCTTT CASSPRPTGNTEAFF
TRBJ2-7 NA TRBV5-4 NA TGTGCCAGCAGCTTTAGGGGCTACGAGCAGTACTTC CASSFRGYEQYF
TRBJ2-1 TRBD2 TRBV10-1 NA TGCGCCAGCAGCGATAGCGGGGGGGCCTGGAATGAGCAGTTCTTC CASSDSGGAWNEQFF
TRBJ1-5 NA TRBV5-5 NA TGTGCCAGCAGCTTGGGGGGGGGATTCCAGCCCCAGCATTTT CASSLGGGFQPQHF
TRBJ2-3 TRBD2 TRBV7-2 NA TGTGCCAGCAGCTTAGGACTAGCGGGGAGACCCGGCACAGATACGCAGTATTTT CASSLGLAGRPGTDTQYF
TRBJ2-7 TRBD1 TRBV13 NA TGTGCCAGCAGCAAGGACAGGAGAAGCTCCTACGAGCAGTACTTC CASSKDRRSSYEQYF